The 10 T cell receptor beta chains reported below all come from one sample, sequenced in a study of blood T cell repertoires in COVID-19. Generated by immunoSEQ multiplex PCR, the TCRdb table keeps only in-frame clones and is missing some. Of about 300,000 clones in the sample, approximately 89% were seen once. Sequenced input: PBMCs or T cells enriched from blood (not recorded which). These receptors were obtained from a woman between 50 and 59 years old who had been exposed to COVID-19.

The J gene is TRBJ2-1, the V gene TRBV5-1; 10 bases map to TRBD1. The CDR3 length is 16 residues. Germline lookup yields CDR1 SGHRS and CDR2 YFSETQ. With 8 bases clipped from V and 0 bases from J, the junction kept 8 bases outside the gene matches. This CDR3 is CASGQGDLSSYNEQFF. As DNA, the CDR3 is TGCGCCAGTGGACAGGGGGACTTAAGCTCCTACAATGAGCAGTTCTTC.

CDR3 sequence (DNA): TGTGCCAGCAGCTCCAGTCCTGGACTCGGCCGGGATTCACCCCTCCACTTT. Amino acids: CASSSSPGLGRDSPLHF. The V gene is TRBV5-5, the J gene TRBJ1-6, with D unclear. The CDR3 has 17 amino acids. V was clipped by 3 bases and J by 8 bases, with 21 bases between them. Germline-derived CDR1 and CDR2 are SGHKS and YYEKEE (reference sequence).

V gene TRBV6-5 combines with J gene TRBJ1-3; TRBD1 matches 12 bases. J lost 4 bases, V lost 4 bases, and 5 bases had no gene match. Germline CDR1 MNHEY, CDR2 SVGAGI. The CDR3 has 16 amino acids. The CDR3 DNA reads as TGTGCCAGCAGTTCGGGACAGGGGGCGCCGGGAAACACCATATATTTT. It codes for CASSSGQGAPGNTIYF.

The rearrangement links TRBV7-2 to TRBJ2-7; a possible D gene is TRBD2 (7 bases). V was trimmed by 5 bases and J by 2 bases, leaving 25 bases between them. Germline V gene lookup returns CDR1 SGHTA and CDR2 FQGNSA. This CDR3 region has 18 residues. CDR3 loop: CASSHKTLGGLGTYEQYF. CDR3 sequence (DNA): TGTGCCAGCAGCCACAAGACTCTGGGGGGGCTAGGCACCTACGAGCAGTACTTC.

This sequence joins TRBV7-2 and TRBJ1-5, with D possibly TRBD1 on 5 matching bases. The ends were cut back, 1 base at V and 6 bases at J, with 13 bases in the middle. From germline, CDR1 is SGHTA and CDR2 FQGNSA. This CDR3 spans 15 amino acids. CDR3 nucleotides: TGTGCCAGCAGCTTAGGGGACTTCGCGGGTCAGCCCCAGCATTTT. Translated, it gives CASSLGDFAGQPQHF. The full variable domain, rest sourced from reference TRBV7-2 and TRBJ1-5, is GAGVSQSPSNKVTEKGKDVELRCDPISGHTALYWYRQSLGQGLEFLIYFQGNSAPDKSGLPSDRFSAERTGGSVSTLTIQRTQQEDSAVYLCASSLGDFAGQPQHFGDGTRLSIL.

The V gene is TRBV27, the J gene TRBJ2-7; 14 bases fit TRBD2. Trimming removed 6 bases from V and 5 bases from J; junction bases left unmatched: 6. Germline V gives CDR1 MNHEY, CDR2 SMNVEV (reference sequence). The CDR3 sequence is 15 residues long. CDR3 sequence reads: CASSNGLAGGNEQYF. The CDR3 DNA reads TGTGCCAGCAGCAACGGACTAGCGGGGGGAAACGAGCAGTACTTC.

In this sample, this clone turned up a few times. The chain combines TRBV29-1 with TRBJ2-6; 13 positions agree with TRBD2. V dropped 8 bases and J dropped 13; count of bases not matched to a gene: 17. The CDR3 is made up of 16 amino acids. Per the germline V gene, CDR1 is SQVTM and CDR2 is ANQGSEA. The CDR3 region has the DNA TGCAGCTCTGACCCGACTAGCGGGGGGCAACCTTATGTCCTGACTTTC. Translation: CSSDPTSGGQPYVLTF.

About this clone itself: Compared with germline, one end of the junction differs, possibly owing to a read error. The V call is TRBV27, the J call TRBJ2-3; D gene uncertain. The CDR3 covers 14 residues. From germline, CDR1 is MNHEY and CDR2 SMNVEV (reference sequence). CDR3 nucleotide sequence: TGTGCCAGCAGATTATTCCTTAGCACAGATACGCAGTATTTT. It is translated as CASRLFLSTDTQYF.

The J gene is TRBJ2-1, the V gene TRBV7-2; 12 positions agree with TRBD1. This CDR3 region has 14 residues. Germline V gene lookup returns CDR1 SGHTA and CDR2 FQGNSA. V was pared by 5 bases and J by 10 bases, with 6 bases of the junction left unmatched. The CDR3 sequence is CASSPGQGAGEQFF. The CDR3 nucleotides read TGTGCCAGCAGCCCGGGACAGGGGGCGGGGGAGCAGTTCTTC.

The CDR3 sequence: CSAMWGGNTIYF. Written as DNA, the CDR3 is TGCAGCGCCATGTGGGGGGGTAACACCATATATTTT. This chain connects TRBV29-1 to TRBJ1-3; possibly TRBD1 for D (5 bases). Germline-derived CDR1 and CDR2 are SQVTM and ANQGSEA. CDR3 length equals 12 residues. Trimming cost V 7 bases and J 7 bases, with 14 bases left between them.